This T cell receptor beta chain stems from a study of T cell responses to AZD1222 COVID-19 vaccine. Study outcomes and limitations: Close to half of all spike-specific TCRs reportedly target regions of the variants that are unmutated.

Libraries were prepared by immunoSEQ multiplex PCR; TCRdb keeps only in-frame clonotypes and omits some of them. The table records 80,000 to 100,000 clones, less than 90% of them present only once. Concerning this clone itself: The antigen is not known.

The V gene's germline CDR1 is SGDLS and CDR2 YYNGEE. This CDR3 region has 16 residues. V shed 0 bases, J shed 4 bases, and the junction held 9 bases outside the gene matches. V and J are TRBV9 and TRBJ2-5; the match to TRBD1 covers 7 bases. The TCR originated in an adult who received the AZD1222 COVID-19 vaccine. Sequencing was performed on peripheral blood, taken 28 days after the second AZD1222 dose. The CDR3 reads CASSVGQGVQGETQYF. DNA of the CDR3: TGTGCCAGCAGCGTAGGACAGGGAGTACAGGGAGAGACCCAGTACTTC. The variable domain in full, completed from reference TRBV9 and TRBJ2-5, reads DSGVTQTPKHLITATGQRVTLRCSPRSGDLSVYWYQQSLDQGLQFLIQYYNGEERAKGNILERFSAQQFPDLHSELNLSSLELGDSALYFCASSVGQGVQGETQYFGPGTRLLVL.